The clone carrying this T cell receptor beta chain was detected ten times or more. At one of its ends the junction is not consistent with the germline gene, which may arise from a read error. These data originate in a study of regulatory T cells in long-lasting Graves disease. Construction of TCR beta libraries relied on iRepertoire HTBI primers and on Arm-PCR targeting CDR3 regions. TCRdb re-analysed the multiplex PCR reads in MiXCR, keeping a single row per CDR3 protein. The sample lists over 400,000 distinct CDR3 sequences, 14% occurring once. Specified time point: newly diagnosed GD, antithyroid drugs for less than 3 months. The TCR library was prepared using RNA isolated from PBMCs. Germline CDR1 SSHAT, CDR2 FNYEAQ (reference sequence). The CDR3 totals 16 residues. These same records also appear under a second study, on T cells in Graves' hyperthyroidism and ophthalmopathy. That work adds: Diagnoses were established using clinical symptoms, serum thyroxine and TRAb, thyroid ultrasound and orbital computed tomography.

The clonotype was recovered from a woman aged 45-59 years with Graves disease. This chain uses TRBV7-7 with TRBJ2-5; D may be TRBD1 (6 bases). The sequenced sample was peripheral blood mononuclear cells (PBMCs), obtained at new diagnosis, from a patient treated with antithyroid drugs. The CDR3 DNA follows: TGTGCTAGCAGCTTAGGTTCAGGGGAGTCCCAAGAGACCCAGTACTTC. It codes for CASSLGSGESQETQYF.